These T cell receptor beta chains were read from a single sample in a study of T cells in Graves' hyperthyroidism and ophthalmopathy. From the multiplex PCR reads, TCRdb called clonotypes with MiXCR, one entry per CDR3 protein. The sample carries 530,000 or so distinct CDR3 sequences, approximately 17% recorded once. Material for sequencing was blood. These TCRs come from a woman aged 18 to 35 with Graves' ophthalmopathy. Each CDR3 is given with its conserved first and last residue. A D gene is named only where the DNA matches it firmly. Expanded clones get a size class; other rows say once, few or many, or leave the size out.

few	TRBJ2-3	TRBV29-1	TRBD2	CSVEGLVLTDTQYF	TGCAGCGTTGAGGGACTAGTATTGACAGATACGCAGTATTTT
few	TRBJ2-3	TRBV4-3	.	CASSQGTSSTDTQYF	TGCGCCAGCAGCCAAGGAACGTCTAGCACAGATACGCAGTATTTT
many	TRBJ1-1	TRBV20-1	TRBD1	CSASDHRGDTEAFF	TGCAGTGCTAGTGACCACAGGGGTGACACTGAAGCTTTCTTT
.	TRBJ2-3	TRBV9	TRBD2	CASSVGLARDTQYF	TGTGCCAGCAGCGTTGGACTAGCGAGAGATACGCAGTATTTT
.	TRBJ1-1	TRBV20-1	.	CSARDARWGGATEAFF	TGCAGTGCTAGAGACGCTCGGTGGGGGGGGGCGACTGAAGCTTTCTTT
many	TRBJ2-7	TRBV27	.	CASSGTRGEQYF	TGTGCCAGCTCGGGGACCAGGGGCGAGCAGTACTTC
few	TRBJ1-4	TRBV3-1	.	CASSQKGTGANEKLFF	TGTGCCAGCAGCCAAAAAGGTACAGGAGCTAATGAAAAACTGTTTTTT
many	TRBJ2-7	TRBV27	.	CASSFVPGSYEQYF	TGTGCCAGCAGTTTTGTTCCGGGAAGCTACGAGCAGTACTTC
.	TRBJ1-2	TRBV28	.	CASSQGSNYGYTF	TGTGCCAGCTCGCAGGGGTCTAACTATGGCTACACCTTC
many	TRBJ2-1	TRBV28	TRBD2	CASSPRLAGANEQFF	TGTGCCAGCAGCCCTAGACTAGCGGGAGCGAATGAGCAGTTCTTC
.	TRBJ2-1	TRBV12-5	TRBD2	CASGLAVAGGTYNEQFF	TGTGCTAGTGGTTTGGCAGTAGCGGGAGGCACCTACAATGAGCAGTTCTTC
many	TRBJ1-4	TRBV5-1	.	CASSQTTRATNEKLFF	TGCGCCAGCAGCCAGACGACTCGAGCAACTAATGAAAAACTGTTTTTT
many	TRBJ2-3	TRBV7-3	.	CASSLAFRDTQYF	TGTGCCAGCAGCTTAGCCTTCCGGGATACGCAGTATTTT
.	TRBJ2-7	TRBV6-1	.	CASSEGTTATYEQYF	TGTGCCAGCAGTGAAGGGACTACAGCGACCTACGAGCAGTACTTC
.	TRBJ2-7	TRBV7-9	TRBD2	CASSSGREKNYEQYF	TGTGCCAGCAGCTCAGGGCGGGAGAAGAACTACGAGCAGTACTTC
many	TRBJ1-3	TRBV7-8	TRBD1	CASSHGTAGNTIYF	TGTGCCAGCAGCCATGGGACAGCTGGAAACACCATATATTTT
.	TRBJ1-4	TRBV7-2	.	CASSFAPATNEKLFF	TGTGCCAGCAGCTTTGCACCGGCAACTAATGAAAAACTGTTTTTT
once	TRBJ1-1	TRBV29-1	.	CSAPLGGTEAFF	TGCAGCGCCCCTTTAGGGGGGACTGAAGCTTTCTTT
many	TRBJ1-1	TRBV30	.	CAWSTGSEAFF	TGTGCCTGGAGTACAGGGTCGGAAGCTTTCTTT
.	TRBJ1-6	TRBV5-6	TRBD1	CASSFSDRDNSPLHF	TGTGCCAGCAGCTTTTCAGACAGGGACAATTCACCCCTCCACTTT
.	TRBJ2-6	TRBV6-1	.	CASSQTLAGANVLTF	TGTGCCAGTTCTCAGACTTTGGCCGGGGCCAACGTCCTGACTTTC
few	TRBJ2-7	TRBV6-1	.	CASTPLRGSYEQYF	TGTGCCAGTACCCCCTTACGAGGATCCTACGAGCAGTACTTC
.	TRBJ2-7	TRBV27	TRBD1	CASSLTGGPSYEQYF	TGTGCCAGCAGTTTGACAGGGGGACCCTCCTACGAGCAGTACTTC
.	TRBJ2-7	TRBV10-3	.	CAIRGQPGTYEQYF	TGTGCCATCAGGGGACAACCGGGGACCTACGAGCAGTACTTC
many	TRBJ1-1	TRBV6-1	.	CASRPQGTEAFF	TGTGCCAGCAGGCCGCAGGGCACTGAAGCTTTCTTT
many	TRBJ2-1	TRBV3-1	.	CASRSTAPSSYNEQFF	TGTGCCAGCAGATCGACTGCCCCCAGCTCCTACAATGAGCAGTTCTTC
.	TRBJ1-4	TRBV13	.	CASSLLRGAREKLFF	TGTGCCAGCAGCTTACTACGGGGGGCCAGGGAAAAACTGTTTTTT
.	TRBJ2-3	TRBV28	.	CASSPRGAGVGADTQYF	TGTGCCAGCAGTCCGAGGGGGGCGGGAGTCGGGGCAGATACGCAGTATTTT
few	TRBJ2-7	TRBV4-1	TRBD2	CASSQGLAGQSYEQYF	TGCGCCAGCAGCCAAGGACTAGCGGGGCAGTCCTACGAGCAGTACTTC
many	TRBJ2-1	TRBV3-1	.	CASSQDYGGLIEQFF	TGTGCCAGCAGCCAAGATTACGGGGGTCTTATCGAGCAGTTCTTC
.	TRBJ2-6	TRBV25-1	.	CASSVGTGGSGANVLTF	TGTGCCAGCAGTGTAGGGACTGGGGGCTCTGGGGCCAACGTCCTGACTTTC
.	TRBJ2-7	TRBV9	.	CASSVVGERDEQYF	TGTGCCAGCAGCGTAGTGGGAGAAAGGGACGAGCAGTACTTC
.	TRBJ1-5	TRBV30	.	CAWSVVGFNQPQHF	TGTGCCTGGAGTGTTGTGGGATTCAATCAGCCCCAGCATTTT
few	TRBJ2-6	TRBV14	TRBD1	CASSRDRPSSGANVLTF	TGTGCCAGCAGCCGGGACAGACCCTCCTCTGGGGCCAACGTCCTGACTTTC
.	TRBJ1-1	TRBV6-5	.	CASSYRGREITEAFF	TGTGCCAGCAGTTACCGTGGTCGCGAAATCACTGAAGCTTTCTTT
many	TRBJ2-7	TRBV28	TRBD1	CASSFGFHFPGQGSSYEQYF	TGTGCCAGCAGTTTCGGGTTTCATTTTCCCGGACAGGGGAGCTCCTACGAGCAGTACTTC
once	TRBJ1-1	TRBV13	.	CASSSVSPGGTEAFF	TGTGCCAGCAGCTCGGTAAGCCCTGGGGGGACTGAAGCTTTCTTT
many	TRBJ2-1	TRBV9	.	CASSTGDHPYNEQFF	TGTGCCAGCAGCACCGGGGACCACCCCTACAATGAGCAGTTCTTC
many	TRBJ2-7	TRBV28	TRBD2	CASTSRASGFYEQYF	TGTGCCAGCACTAGTAGGGCTAGCGGCTTCTACGAGCAGTACTTC
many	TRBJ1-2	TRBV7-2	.	CASSPDTYGYTF	TGTGCCAGCAGCCCCGACACGTATGGCTACACCTTC
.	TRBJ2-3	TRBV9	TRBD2	CASSVGTRYDTQYF	TGTGCCAGCAGCGTCGGGACTAGGTACGATACGCAGTATTTT